This entry describes one T cell receptor beta chain. Its antigen is unknown. Germline V gene data show CDR1 as SGHTA and CDR2 as FQGNSA. The CDR3 runs 12 residues. The germline V and J ends were trimmed by 1 base and 4 bases, with 4 bases remaining between them. The data stem from a study of T cell responses to AZD1222 COVID-19 vaccine. General study points: Spike regions recognized by vaccine-associated CD4 TCRs spanned the protein, led by 160-218 and 743-854. Mostly white British, mostly female donors; authors suggested clonal diversity may be underestimated.

Only in-frame clones appear in the TCRdb table, and some are missing; sequencing was by immunoSEQ multiplex PCR. The repertoire holds about 97,000 clones, more than 85% seen once, with roughly 7.7% in the top ten. The rearrangement uses TRBV7-2 and TRBJ1-2, with no clear D. The sample in question was peripheral blood, obtained on day 0 of AZD1222 vaccination. The sequence was obtained from an adult in good health. The CDR3 sequence is CASSLEAYGYTF. Written as DNA, the CDR3 is TGTGCCAGCAGCTTAGAGGCCTATGGCTACACCTTC.